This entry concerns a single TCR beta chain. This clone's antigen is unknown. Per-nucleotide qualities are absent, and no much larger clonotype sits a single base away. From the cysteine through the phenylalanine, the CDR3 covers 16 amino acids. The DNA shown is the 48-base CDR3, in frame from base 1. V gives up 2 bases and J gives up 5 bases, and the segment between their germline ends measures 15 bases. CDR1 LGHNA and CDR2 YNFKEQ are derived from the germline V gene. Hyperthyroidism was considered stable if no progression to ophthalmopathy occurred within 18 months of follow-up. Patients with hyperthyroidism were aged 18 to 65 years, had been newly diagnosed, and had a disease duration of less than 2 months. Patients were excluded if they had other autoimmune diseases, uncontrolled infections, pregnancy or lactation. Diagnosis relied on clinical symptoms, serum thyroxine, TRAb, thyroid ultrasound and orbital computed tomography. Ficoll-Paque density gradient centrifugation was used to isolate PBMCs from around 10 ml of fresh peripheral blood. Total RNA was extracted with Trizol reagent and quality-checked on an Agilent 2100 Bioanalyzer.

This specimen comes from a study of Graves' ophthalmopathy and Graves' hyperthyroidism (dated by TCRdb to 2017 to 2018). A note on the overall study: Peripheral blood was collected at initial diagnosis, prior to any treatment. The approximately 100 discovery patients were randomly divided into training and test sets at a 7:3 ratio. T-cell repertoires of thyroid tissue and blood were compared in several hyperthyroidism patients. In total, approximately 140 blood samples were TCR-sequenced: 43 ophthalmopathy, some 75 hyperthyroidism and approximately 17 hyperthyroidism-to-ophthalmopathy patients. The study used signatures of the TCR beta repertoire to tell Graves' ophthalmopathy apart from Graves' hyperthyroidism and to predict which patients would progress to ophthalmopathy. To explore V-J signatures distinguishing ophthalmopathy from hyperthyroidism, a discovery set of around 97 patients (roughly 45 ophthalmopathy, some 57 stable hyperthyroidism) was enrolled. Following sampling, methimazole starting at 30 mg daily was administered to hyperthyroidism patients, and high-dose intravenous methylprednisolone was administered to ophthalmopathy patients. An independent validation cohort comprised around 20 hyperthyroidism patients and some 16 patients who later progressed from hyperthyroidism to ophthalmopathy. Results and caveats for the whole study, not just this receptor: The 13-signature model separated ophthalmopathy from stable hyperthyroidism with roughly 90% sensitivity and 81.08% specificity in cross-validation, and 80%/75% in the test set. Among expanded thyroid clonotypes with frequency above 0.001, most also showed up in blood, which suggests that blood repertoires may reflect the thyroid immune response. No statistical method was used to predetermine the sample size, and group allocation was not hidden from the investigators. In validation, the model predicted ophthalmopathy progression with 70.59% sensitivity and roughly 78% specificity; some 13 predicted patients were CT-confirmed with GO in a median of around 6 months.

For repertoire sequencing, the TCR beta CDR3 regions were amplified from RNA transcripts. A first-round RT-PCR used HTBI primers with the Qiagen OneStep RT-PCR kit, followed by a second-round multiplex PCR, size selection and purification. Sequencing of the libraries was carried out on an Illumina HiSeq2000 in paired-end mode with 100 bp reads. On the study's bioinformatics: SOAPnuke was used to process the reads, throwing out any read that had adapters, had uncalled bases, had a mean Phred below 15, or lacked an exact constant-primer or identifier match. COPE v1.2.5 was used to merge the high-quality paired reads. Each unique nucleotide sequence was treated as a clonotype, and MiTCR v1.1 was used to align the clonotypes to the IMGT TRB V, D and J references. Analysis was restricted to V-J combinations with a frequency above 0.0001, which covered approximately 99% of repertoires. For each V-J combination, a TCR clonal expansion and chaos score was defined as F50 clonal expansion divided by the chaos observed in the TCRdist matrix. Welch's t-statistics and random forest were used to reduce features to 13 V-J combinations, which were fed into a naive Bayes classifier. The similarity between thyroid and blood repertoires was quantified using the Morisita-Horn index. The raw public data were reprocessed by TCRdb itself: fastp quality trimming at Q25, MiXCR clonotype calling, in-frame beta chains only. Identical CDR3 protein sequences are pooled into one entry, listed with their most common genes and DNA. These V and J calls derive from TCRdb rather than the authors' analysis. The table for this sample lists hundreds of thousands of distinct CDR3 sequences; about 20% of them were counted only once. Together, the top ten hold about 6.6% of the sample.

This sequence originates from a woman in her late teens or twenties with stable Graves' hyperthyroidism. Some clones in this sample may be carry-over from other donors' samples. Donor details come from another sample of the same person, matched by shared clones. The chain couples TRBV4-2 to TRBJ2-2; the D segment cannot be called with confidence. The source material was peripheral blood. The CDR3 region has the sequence CASSQISALTTGELFF. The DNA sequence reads TGTGCCAGCAGCCAAATATCGGCCCTGACGACCGGGGAGCTGTTTTTT.